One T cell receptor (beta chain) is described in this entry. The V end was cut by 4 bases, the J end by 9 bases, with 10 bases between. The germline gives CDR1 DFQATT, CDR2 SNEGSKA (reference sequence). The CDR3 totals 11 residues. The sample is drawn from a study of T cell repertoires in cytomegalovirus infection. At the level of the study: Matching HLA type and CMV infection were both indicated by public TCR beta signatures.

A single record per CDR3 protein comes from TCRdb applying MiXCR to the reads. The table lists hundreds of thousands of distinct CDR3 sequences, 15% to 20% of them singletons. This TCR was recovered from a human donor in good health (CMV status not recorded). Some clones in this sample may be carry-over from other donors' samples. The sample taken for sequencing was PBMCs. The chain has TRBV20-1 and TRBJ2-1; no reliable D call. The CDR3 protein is CSAIHASEQFF. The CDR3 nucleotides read TGCAGTGCTATCCACGCTAGTGAGCAGTTCTTC.